The rows below give T cell receptor beta chains drawn from one sample of a study of cytomegalovirus exposure and HLA in healthy donors. Sequencing was performed with immunoSEQ multiplex PCR; in TCRdb, only in-frame clones are kept and a portion is missing. Of roughly 160,000 clones detected, 65% to 80% appear once; the ten largest clones hold about 4.5%. Sequenced material: PBMCs. These receptors were taken from a man aged 35 to 55 in good health and CMV-seronegative. The CDR3 runs from the conserved cysteine through the conserved F or W. The D gene is left open where the match is weak. A clone size is listed for some rows: how often the clone was seen (once, few, many), or a class if it is expanded.

>NA|TRBJ2-7|TRBD1|TRBV19
TGTGCCAGTAGTTTCGGGACAGGGGGCTACGAGCAGTACTTC
CASSFGTGGYEQYF
>NA|TRBJ1-2|TRBD1|TRBV6-1
TGTGCCAGCAGTGAGACAGGGCTCCGATCTTATAGGGACTACACCTTC
CASSETGLRSYRDYTF
>NA|TRBJ2-7|TRBD2|TRBV30
TGTGCCTGGAGTGCCCGCCCAGCGGGGGGGCTCTACGAGCAGTACTTC
CAWSARPAGGLYEQYF
>NA|TRBJ1-2|NA|TRBV5-1
TGCGCCAGCAGCTTGTCGTTCCCGAGCTATGGCTACACCTTC
CASSLSFPSYGYTF
>NA|TRBJ1-2|TRBD1|TRBV5-1
TGCGCCAGCAGCTCCCTACAGGGGGTAGAGGGCTACACCTTC
CASSSLQGVEGYTF
>NA|TRBJ2-7|TRBD1|TRBV6-4
TGTGCCAGCAGTGTAGGGACAGGGGGGACCTACGAGCAGTACTTC
CASSVGTGGTYEQYF
>once|TRBJ2-1|TRBD2|TRBV2
TGTGCCAGCACACTAGCGTCCAATGAGCAGTTCTTC
CASTLASNEQFF
>NA|TRBJ1-4|NA|TRBV4-1
TGCGCCAGCAGCCAACAGGGACTGGGCGAAAAACTGTTTTTT
CASSQQGLGEKLFF
>NA|TRBJ1-1|TRBD1|TRBV6-1
TGTGCCAGCAGCAGTCTACAGGGGGTCACTGAAGCTTTCTTT
CASSSLQGVTEAFF
>NA|TRBJ2-1|NA|TRBV15
TGTGCCACCAGCAGAGAACGAGGCGGGGCGGGGAGCTCCTACAATGAGCAGTTCTTC
CATSRERGGAGSSYNEQFF
>few|TRBJ1-5|NA|TRBV6-5
TGTGCCAGCAGTTACCAACTTAAGGGGAATCAGCCCCAGCATTTT
CASSYQLKGNQPQHF
>NA|TRBJ2-7|TRBD1|TRBV27
TGTGCCAGCAGTCCGACAGGGGGGGACTACGAGCAGTACTTC
CASSPTGGDYEQYF
>NA|TRBJ2-1|NA|TRBV23-1
TGCGCCAGCAGTCCCGGGACGGGAGAGAGGCACAATGAGCAGTTCTTC
CASSPGTGERHNEQFF
>once|TRBJ2-7|TRBD2|TRBV2
TGTGCCAGCACGGGGAGGGACTACGAGCAGTACTTC
CASTGRDYEQYF
>NA|TRBJ1-6|TRBD1|TRBV27
TGTGCCAGCAGGCGCACGGGACAGGAGAATTCACCCCTCCACTTT
CASRRTGQENSPLHF
>NA|TRBJ1-3|NA|TRBV7-6
TGTGCCAGCAGCAGGGACATCGGAAACACCATATATTTT
CASSRDIGNTIYF
>NA|TRBJ2-4|NA|TRBV6-1
TGTGCCAGCAAGCTGGACAGCCCCAAAAACATTCAGTACTTC
CASKLDSPKNIQYF